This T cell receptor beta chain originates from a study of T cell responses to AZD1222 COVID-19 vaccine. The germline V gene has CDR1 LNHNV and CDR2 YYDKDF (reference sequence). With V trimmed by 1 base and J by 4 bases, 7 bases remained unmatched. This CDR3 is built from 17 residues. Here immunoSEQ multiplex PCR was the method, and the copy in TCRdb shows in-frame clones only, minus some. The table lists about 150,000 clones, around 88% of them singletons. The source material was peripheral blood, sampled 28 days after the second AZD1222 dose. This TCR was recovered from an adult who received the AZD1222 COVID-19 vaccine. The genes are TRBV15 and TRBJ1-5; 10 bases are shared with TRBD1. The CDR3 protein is CATSRGRPGQGNQPQHF. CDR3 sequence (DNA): TGTGCCACCAGCAGAGGAAGACCGGGACAGGGGAATCAGCCCCAGCATTTT. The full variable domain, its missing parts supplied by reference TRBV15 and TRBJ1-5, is DAMVIQNPRYQVTQFGKPVTLSCSQTLNHNVMYWYQQKSSQAPKLLFHYYDKDFNNEADTPDNFQSRRPNTSFCFLDIRSPGLGDTAMYLCATSRGRPGQGNQPQHFGDGTRLSIL.